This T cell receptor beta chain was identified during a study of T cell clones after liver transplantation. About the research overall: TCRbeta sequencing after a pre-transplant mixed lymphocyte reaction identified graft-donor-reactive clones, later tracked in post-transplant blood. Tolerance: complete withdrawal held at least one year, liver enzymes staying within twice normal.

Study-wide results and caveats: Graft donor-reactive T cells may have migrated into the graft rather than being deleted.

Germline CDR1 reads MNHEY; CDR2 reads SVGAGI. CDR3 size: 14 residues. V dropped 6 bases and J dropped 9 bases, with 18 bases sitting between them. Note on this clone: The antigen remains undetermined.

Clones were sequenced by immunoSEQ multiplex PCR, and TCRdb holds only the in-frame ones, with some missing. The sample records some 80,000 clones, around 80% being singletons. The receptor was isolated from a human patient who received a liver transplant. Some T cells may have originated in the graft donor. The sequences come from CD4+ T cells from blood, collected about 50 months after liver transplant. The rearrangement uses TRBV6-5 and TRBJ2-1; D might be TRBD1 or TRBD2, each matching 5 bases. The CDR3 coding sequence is TGTGCCAGCAGACCGCCCCGGGACCCAGGTGAGCAGTTCTTC. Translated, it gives CASRPPRDPGEQFF.